This is a list of T cell receptor beta chains from one sample in a study of T cells in Graves' hyperthyroidism and ophthalmopathy. One entry per CDR3 protein results from TCRdb running MiXCR on the multiplex PCR reads. The repertoire includes around 580,000 distinct CDR3 sequences, about half of them detected once, and more than 7.5% sits in the top ten. The source material was peripheral blood or thyroid tissue (not recorded which). The receptors shown here come from a woman between 18 and 30 years old with Graves' hyperthyroidism. Each CDR3 is given with its conserved first and last residue. A D gene is named only where the DNA matches it firmly. Only some rows state a clone size, as once, few, many or a class for expanded clones.

J gene: TRBJ2-7
CDR3 length: 14
V gene: TRBV15
D gene: .
clone size: .
CDR3 DNA: TGTGCCACCAGCACCATCGGGGGCGCGTCCGAGCAGTACTTC
CDR3 protein: CATSTIGGASEQYF

J gene: TRBJ1-1
CDR3 length: 12
V gene: TRBV10-3
D gene: .
clone size: many
CDR3 DNA: TGTGCCAGTAACGGAGGGGGCACTGAAGCTTTCTTT
CDR3 protein: CASNGGGTEAFF

J gene: TRBJ1-2
CDR3 length: 15
V gene: TRBV6-5
D gene: .
clone size: .
CDR3 DNA: TGTGCCATCAGTTACGTGGACAGTCCTTTCTATGGCTACACCTTC
CDR3 protein: CAISYVDSPFYGYTF

J gene: TRBJ1-4
CDR3 length: 15
V gene: TRBV25-1
D gene: .
clone size: many
CDR3 DNA: TGTGCCAGCAGTGACACTGGGGGAACTAATGAAAAACTGTTTTTT
CDR3 protein: CASSDTGGTNEKLFF

J gene: TRBJ2-7
CDR3 length: 12
V gene: TRBV10-3
D gene: .
clone size: many
CDR3 DNA: TGTGCCATCAGTGACTTGACCTACGAGCAGTACTTC
CDR3 protein: CAISDLTYEQYF

J gene: TRBJ1-5
CDR3 length: 14
V gene: TRBV19
D gene: .
clone size: once
CDR3 DNA: TGTGCCAGTAGTATATTTGGTAGCAATCAGCCCCAGCATTTT
CDR3 protein: CASSIFGSNQPQHF

J gene: TRBJ2-3
CDR3 length: 14
V gene: TRBV25-1
D gene: .
clone size: many
CDR3 DNA: TGTGCCAGCAGTGAGAGGTTAGCAAAGGATACGCAGTATTTT
CDR3 protein: CASSERLAKDTQYF

J gene: TRBJ2-1
CDR3 length: 13
V gene: TRBV20-1
D gene: .
clone size: .
CDR3 DNA: TGCAGTGCTAGATCCGGGCCCTACAATGAGCAGTTCTTC
CDR3 protein: CSARSGPYNEQFF

J gene: TRBJ2-6
CDR3 length: 16
V gene: TRBV12-3/TRBV12-4
D gene: .
clone size: .
CDR3 DNA: TGTGCCAGCAATGGGCAGGGGGGCACCGGGGCCAACGTCCTGACTTTC
CDR3 protein: CASNGQGGTGANVLTF

J gene: TRBJ1-2
CDR3 length: 13
V gene: TRBV20-1
D gene: .
clone size: .
CDR3 DNA: TGCAGTGCGAACAGGGACCGACTCATCGGCTACACCTTC
CDR3 protein: CSANRDRLIGYTF

J gene: TRBJ1-5
CDR3 length: 13
V gene: TRBV6-2/TRBV6-3
D gene: .
clone size: many
CDR3 DNA: TGTGCCAGCAATCCGCAGAGGGTTCAGCCCCAGCATTTT
CDR3 protein: CASNPQRVQPQHF

J gene: TRBJ1-5
CDR3 length: 14
V gene: TRBV2
D gene: .
clone size: many
CDR3 DNA: TGTGCCAGCACCACACTCCCCAGGAATCAGCCCCAGCATTTT
CDR3 protein: CASTTLPRNQPQHF